One and the same sample provided the 29 T cell receptor beta chains below, sequenced in a study of blood T cell repertoires in COVID-19. Method: immunoSEQ multiplex PCR; TCRdb's copy keeps in-frame clones and lacks some. The repertoire holds 210,000 or so clones, 85% to 90% seen once, with approximately 0.62% in the top ten. The sequencing input was peripheral blood. Receptor source: a man aged 50-59 years with acute or convalescent COVID-19.

The rearrangement links TRBV28 to TRBJ1-5; 8 bases are shared with TRBD1. Germline V gene sequence: CDR1 MDHEN, CDR2 SYDVKM. J was trimmed by 6 bases and V by 6 bases; bases with no gene match: 13. The CDR3 length is 16 residues. CDR3 DNA sequence: TGTGCCAGCAGACATACAGGGGGAGGAAGGTCTCAGCCCCAGCATTTT. Translated, it gives CASRHTGGGRSQPQHF.

This chain uses TRBV2 with TRBJ2-3; 10 nucleotides match TRBD1. The V gene's germline CDR1 is SNHLY and CDR2 FYNNEI. V shed 6 bases, J shed 4 bases, and the junction held 13 bases outside the gene matches. The CDR3 is made up of 17 amino acids. In DNA form, the CDR3 reads TGTGCCAGCAGCGACCTCCAGGGACAGGGGACGGCAGATACGCAGTATTTT. Protein product: CASSDLQGQGTADTQYF.

The CDR3 here is CASSLRAGPSNEQFF. The CDR3 nucleotides are TGTGCCAGCAGCTTAAGGGCGGGCCCGTCGAATGAGCAGTTCTTC. The chain uses TRBV7-2 and TRBJ2-1; D perhaps matches TRBD2 (5 bases). CDR1 and CDR2 (germline): SGHTA, FQGNSA. The CDR3 has 15 amino acids. V was pared by 2 bases and J by 7 bases, with 15 bases between. The full variable domain, rest sourced from reference TRBV7-2 and TRBJ2-1, is GAGVSQSPSNKVTEKGKDVELRCDPISGHTALYWYRQSLGQGLEFLIYFQGNSAPDKSGLPSDRFSAERTGGSVSTLTIQRTQQEDSAVYLCASSLRAGPSNEQFFGPGTRLTVL.

This clone showed up just once. The chain uses TRBV30 and TRBJ1-5, with D possibly being TRBD1 (6 bases). With 4 bases removed from V and 4 bases from J, the gap between germline ends came to 17 bases. The CDR3 has 15 amino acids. The germline V gene has CDR1 GTSNPN and CDR2 SVGIG (reference sequence). The CDR3 nucleotides are TGTGCCTGGAAGGCAGGGGCAGGGCGAAATCAGCCCCAGCATTTT. The encoded protein is CAWKAGAGRNQPQHF. Drawing the rest from reference TRBV30 and TRBJ1-5, the complete variable domain is SQTIHQWPATLVQPVGSPLSLECTVEGTSNPNLYWYRQAAGRGLQLLFYSVGIGQISSEVPQNLSASRPQDRQFILSSKKLLLSDSGFYLCAWKAGAGRNQPQHFGDGTRLSIL.

This chain connects TRBV30 to TRBJ2-2; 7 positions match TRBD2. The CDR3 contains 14 residues. CDR1 GTSNPN and CDR2 SVGIG come from the germline V gene (reference sequence). Trimming cost V 4 bases and J 3 bases; bases outside gene matches: 5. CDR3 in DNA: TGTGCCTGGACTAGCGGATCGGACACCGGGGAGCTGTTTTTT. Translated: CAWTSGSDTGELFF.

The rearrangement uses TRBV5-4 and TRBJ2-3; TRBD2 aligns across 8 bases. The CDR3 covers 17 residues. The trim removed 0 bases at V and 1 base at J, leaving 7 bases unmatched. From germline, CDR1 is SGHNT and CDR2 YYREEE (reference sequence). CDR3 nucleotides: TGTGCCAGCAGCTTGGTCATTGCGGGGGGTGGCACAGATACGCAGTATTTT. Translation: CASSLVIAGGGTDTQYF.

V usage is TRBV3-1 (or the pseudogene TRBV3-2) and J usage is TRBJ1-2, with D possibly TRBD1 on 6 matching bases. V lost 4 bases, J lost 7 bases, and 13 bases lay in between. CDR1 and CDR2 from the germline V gene are LGHDT and YNNKEL (reference sequence). The CDR3 is 13 amino acids. CDR3 sequence: CASSRGGEGGYTF. CDR3 bases: TGTGCCAGCAGCCGGGGGGGCGAGGGTGGCTACACCTTC.

J is TRBJ2-3 and V is TRBV19, with a tentative D call TRBD2 (6 bases). Germline assignment: CDR1 LNHDA and CDR2 SQIVND (reference sequence). The CDR3 covers 16 residues. Trimming pared 4 bases from V and 6 bases from J, leaving 20 bases between. CDR3 bases: TGTGCCAGTAGTAAGCGGGCCTCCTCCGCCCAGGATACGCAGTATTTT. Protein: CASSKRASSAQDTQYF.

The rearrangement uses TRBV19 and TRBJ1-6; D is ambiguous. CDR3 length: 14 amino acids. CDR1 is LNHDA, CDR2 SQIVND, per germline (reference sequence). Trimming shortened V by 7 bases and J by 7 bases, and 14 bases separated the two germline ends. CDR3 loop: CASKTVGVNSPLHF. CDR3 in DNA: TGTGCCAGTAAGACGGTAGGAGTAAATTCACCCCTCCACTTT.

V and J are TRBV9 and TRBJ1-1; D may be TRBD1 (6 bases). The V gene's germline CDR1 is SGDLS and CDR2 YYNGEE. The CDR3 spans 15 residues. V shed 4 bases and J shed 5 bases, with 18 bases lying between them. DNA for the CDR3: TGTGCCAGCAGCATCAGGGGAGGGACGATAACTGAAGCTTTCTTT. It translates to CASSIRGGTITEAFF.

The genes are TRBV28 and TRBJ1-2; 10 bases agree with TRBD1. Trimming at V came to 6 bases and at J to 3 bases, leaving 4 bases not matched to a gene. Germline CDR1 is MDHEN and CDR2 is SYDVKM. This CDR3 region has 14 residues. CDR3 DNA sequence: TGTGCCAGCAGGCCGACAGGGGGCTACTATGGCTACACCTTC. It translates to CASRPTGGYYGYTF.

The chain links TRBV4-1 to TRBJ2-7; 11 bases match TRBD2. The ends lost 0 bases at V and 3 bases at J; junction bases unmatched: 1. CDR3 size: 15 residues. The germline V gene encodes CDR1 MGHRA and CDR2 YSYEKL. CDR3 loop: CASSQELAGVYEQYF. For the CDR3, the DNA is TGCGCCAGCAGCCAAGAACTAGCGGGAGTCTACGAGCAGTACTTC.

The chain joins TRBV6-2 or TRBV6-3 to TRBJ2-1; no definite D call. V was clipped by 4 bases and J by 10 bases, with 17 bases between them. There are 14 residues in the CDR3. The germline CDR1 and CDR2 sequences are MNHEY and SVGEGT. The CDR3 DNA follows: TGTGCCAGCAGTTCCCCGGGTTTGGTAAGCGAGCAGTTCTTC. Protein: CASSSPGLVSEQFF.

The chain employs TRBV2 and TRBJ2-3, with unresolved D. The germline V gene encodes CDR1 SNHLY and CDR2 FYNNEI. V lost 7 bases and J lost 5, with 4 bases in between. This CDR3 comprises 10 residues. The CDR3, as DNA: TGTGCCAGCACTAGAGATACGCAGTATTTT. Its translation is CASTRDTQYF.

This chain uses TRBV7-8 with TRBJ2-7, with TRBD2 matching 9 bases. The J segment lost 2 bases and the V segment lost 6 bases, leaving 5 bases of the junction unmatched. CDR1 and CDR2 (germline): SGHVS, FQNEAQ. The CDR3 has 14 amino acids. As DNA, the CDR3 is TGTGCCAGCAGTTCAGCGGGGGGTCCCTACGAGCAGTACTTC. Residues: CASSSAGGPYEQYF.

This chain links TRBV7-9 with TRBJ2-3; 7 nucleotides agree with TRBD2. The ends lost 5 bases at V and 2 bases at J; junction bases unmatched: 10. This CDR3 spans 16 amino acids. The germline gives CDR1 SEHNR, CDR2 FQNEAQ (reference sequence). DNA of the CDR3: TGTGCCAGCAGCCAGACATGGCGGGAGTACACAGATACGCAGTATTTT. Residues: CASSQTWREYTDTQYF.

This chain connects TRBV13 to TRBJ1-3; unclear D gene. The length of the CDR3 is 13 residues. V was trimmed by 2 bases and J by 3 bases, leaving 5 bases between them. Germline lookup yields CDR1 PRHDT and CDR2 FYEKMQ (reference sequence). As DNA, the CDR3 is TGTGCCAGCAGCTTAAACAGTGGAAACACCATATATTTT. Protein sequence: CASSLNSGNTIYF.

The chain recombines TRBV9 with TRBJ2-5; TRBD2 agrees at 12 bases. With 3 bases clipped from V and 5 bases from J, the junction kept 11 bases outside the gene matches. CDR1 SGDLS and CDR2 YYNGEE come from the germline V gene. The CDR3 length is 17 residues. The CDR3 DNA reads as TGTGCCAGCAGCGGGGGGAGGACTAGCGGGGCTCAGGAGACCCAGTACTTC. Its protein is CASSGGRTSGAQETQYF.

V gene TRBV6-4 combines with J gene TRBJ2-7; D might be TRBD1 (5 bases). Germline loops: CDR1 MRHNA, CDR2 SNTAGT. CDR3 length: 13 amino acids. V was shortened by 6 bases and J by 1 base, with 10 bases between the two germline ends. CDR3 nucleotides: TGTGCCAGCAGGATAAGGGGATCCTACGAGCAGTACGTC. Translating it yields CASRIRGSYEQYV.

V is TRBV4-3 and J is TRBJ2-2; 12 bases match TRBD2. V dropped 4 bases and J dropped 7; count of bases not matched to a gene: 7. Looked up from germline, CDR1 is LGHNA and CDR2 is YSLEER. The CDR3 has 16 residues. The CDR3 sequence is CASSRLAGEVVGELFF. The CDR3 coding sequence is TGCGCCAGCAGCCGACTAGCGGGGGAAGTAGTCGGGGAGCTGTTTTTT.

The chain joins TRBV6-6 to TRBJ2-7, with a tentative D call TRBD1 (6 bases). Trimming shortened V by 7 bases and J by 1 base, and 11 bases separated the two germline ends. This CDR3 region has 13 residues. CDR1 is MNHNY and CDR2 is SVGAGI in the germline V gene (reference sequence). CDR3: CASTRDTSYEQYF. The DNA of the CDR3 is TGTGCCAGCACCCGGGACACGTCCTACGAGCAGTACTTC.

The V gene is TRBV27, the J gene TRBJ2-7; 7 bases map to TRBD1. Germline-derived CDR1 and CDR2 are MNHEY and SMNVEV (reference sequence). The trim removed 4 bases at V and 3 bases at J, leaving 6 bases unmatched. The CDR3 consists of 14 residues. The CDR3, as DNA: TGTGCCAGCAGTTCAAGAAACAGGGGCTACGAGCAGTACGTC. Translating gives CASSSRNRGYEQYV.

The J gene is TRBJ2-2, the V gene TRBV7-8; 9 nucleotides line up with TRBD2. The CDR3 runs 20 residues. V lost 5 bases to trimming and J lost 1 base; unmatched junction nucleotides: 17. CDR1 SGHVS and CDR2 FQNEAQ come from the germline V gene. DNA of the CDR3: TGTGCCAGCAGCATACCGACTAGCGGAACTTCCACGGGGAACACCGGGGAGCTGTTTTTT. Its translation: CASSIPTSGTSTGNTGELFF.

The CDR3 reads CSVEQVDRGNEQFF. CDR3 coding DNA: TGCAGCGTCGAACAGGTGGATAGGGGCAATGAGCAGTTCTTC. This chain links TRBV29-1 with TRBJ2-1; D might be TRBD1 (5 bases). The germline CDR1 and CDR2 sequences are SQVTM and ANQGSEA. Trimming shortened V by 6 bases and J by 6 bases, and 18 bases separated the two germline ends. CDR3 length equals 14 residues.

J is TRBJ1-6 and V is TRBV7-6, with D perhaps TRBD1 (6 bases). The CDR3 loop spans 15 amino acids. Germline CDR1 SGHVS, CDR2 FNYEAQ. V gave up 6 bases and J gave up 1 base, with 10 bases separating them. CDR3 region: CASRGADSYNSPLHF. CDR3 DNA sequence: TGTGCCAGCAGGGGGGCGGATTCCTATAATTCACCCCTCCACTTT.

This clone was counted once. The chain links TRBV7-9 to TRBJ2-7; weak D call: TRBD1 (5 bases). The CDR3 has 14 residues. V gave up 5 bases and J gave up 0 bases, with 11 bases separating them. The germline CDR1 and CDR2 sequences are SEHNR and FQNEAQ (reference sequence). CDR3 sequence: CASSGRDSSYEQYF. CDR3 nucleotide sequence: TGTGCCAGCAGCGGAAGAGACAGCTCCTACGAGCAGTACTTC.

The CDR3 DNA sequence: TGTGCCAGCAGCTTAGCGGCCCCGGGACTAGGGGTACAAGAGACCCAGTACTTC. It translates to CASSLAAPGLGVQETQYF. The rearrangement joins TRBV11-1 to TRBJ2-5; 8 bases align to TRBD2. Losses at the gene ends were 0 bases for V and 2 bases for J; bases not matched to a gene: 11. Germline CDR1 reads SGHAT; CDR2 reads FQDESV (reference sequence). CDR3 length equals 18 residues.

V is TRBV30 and J is TRBJ1-4; a weak D match, TRBD1 (5 bases). The CDR3 is 12 amino acids. Looked up from germline, CDR1 is GTSNPN and CDR2 is SVGIG (reference sequence). V was pared by 7 bases and J by 7 bases, with 13 bases between. The CDR3 loop is CASLRGVEKLFF. The CDR3 bases are TGTGCCTCACTTCGGGGGGTTGAAAAACTGTTTTTT.

This chain connects TRBV7-7 to TRBJ2-5; weak D call: TRBD2 (6 bases). The CDR3 has 15 amino acids. Trimming left V 0 bases short and J 4 bases short, with 12 bases between. The germline V gene encodes CDR1 SSHAT and CDR2 FNYEAQ (reference sequence). Here the CDR3 DNA reads TGTGCCAGCAGCTTAGCTAGGGGAGCGGGAGAGACCCAGTACTTC. Its translation: CASSLARGAGETQYF. The complete variable domain, with remaining parts taken from reference TRBV7-7 and TRBJ2-5, reads GAGVSQSPRYKVTKRGQDVTLRCDPISSHATLYWYQQALGQGPEFLTYFNYEAQPDKSGLPSDRFSAERPEGSISTLTIQRTEQRDSAMYRCASSLARGAGETQYFGPGTRLLVL.